The next 8 T cell receptor beta chains were all read from a single sample in a study of a mutant IDH1 vaccine in newly diagnosed glioma. The assay was immunoSEQ multiplex PCR, and TCRdb's table has in-frame clones only and misses some. The table shows about 40,000 clones, with 84% occurring only once. Time point indicated: week 11, during vaccination. The content of each vaccine dose was 300 ug of mutant IDH1 20-mer peptide, and topical imiquimod accompanied it. The antigens these receptors bind are not known. Sequenced material: PBMCs, taken from a glioma patient whose treatment included an IDH1 peptide vaccine. These receptors originate from a man aged 40-55 years with glioma.

The V gene is TRBV11-2, the J gene TRBJ1-1; TRBD1 is a possible D gene (5 bases). Trimming shortened V by 1 base and J by 11 bases, and 14 bases separated the two germline ends. The CDR3 has 13 residues. CDR1 and CDR2 from the germline V gene are SGHAT and FQNNGV. Written as DNA, the CDR3 is TGTGCCAGCAGCTTAGGGGGCAGGCCTGCGGCTTTCTTT. The encoded protein is CASSLGGRPAAFF.

A single count supports this clone. This chain links TRBV27 with TRBJ2-1; TRBD2 is a possible D gene (6 bases). Germline assignment: CDR1 MNHEY and CDR2 SMNVEV (reference sequence). V was pared by 6 bases and J by 3 bases, with 9 bases between. The CDR3 spans 13 residues. The CDR3 nucleotides read TGTGCCAGCAGGACGGACTACTACAATGAGCAGTTCTTC. It specifies CASRTDYYNEQFF.

J is TRBJ1-1 and V is TRBV7-2; TRBD1 is a possible D gene (5 bases). V lost 5 bases, J lost 5 bases, and 15 bases lay in between. CDR1 is SGHTA and CDR2 is FQGNSA in the germline V gene. The CDR3 has 14 residues. The CDR3 nucleotides read TGTGCCAGCAGCCCCCTGACAGCTACGACTGAAGCTTTCTTT. It codes for CASSPLTATTEAFF.

The rearrangement uses TRBV7-8 and TRBJ2-7, with D uncertain. The V end lost 3 bases, the J end lost 6 bases, and 9 bases lay between the germline ends. Germline-derived CDR1 and CDR2 are SGHVS and FQNEAQ. This CDR3 has 12 residues. The DNA of the CDR3 is TGTGCCAGCAGCTTGGGGATTTTCGAGCAGTACTTC. Translating it yields CASSLGIFEQYF.

The chain couples TRBV19 to TRBJ1-5; D not resolved. Germline V CDR1 and CDR2: LNHDA, SQIVND (reference sequence). The V end lost 5 bases, the J end lost 4 bases, and 6 bases lay between the germline ends. The CDR3 loop spans 12 amino acids. CDR3 residues: CASSLRNQPQHF. CDR3 DNA: TGTGCCAGTAGTCTTAGGAATCAGCCCCAGCATTTT.

The chain couples TRBV4-3 to TRBJ2-6; 8 positions agree with TRBD1. CDR3 length equals 18 residues. The junction had 11 bases not matched to a gene; V was cut back by 7 bases and J by 0 bases. Germline loops: CDR1 LGHNA, CDR2 YSLEER. The CDR3 region has the DNA TGCGCCAGCATCGAGCGGACAGGGACGTCCTCTGGGGCCAACGTCCTGACTTTC. Translating it yields CASIERTGTSSGANVLTF.

The V gene is TRBV19, the J gene TRBJ1-4; unclear D gene. The CDR3 is 15 amino acids. Germline CDR1 is LNHDA and CDR2 is SQIVND (reference sequence). V was pared by 4 bases and J by 5 bases, with 14 bases between. The CDR3: CASSRKGGRNEKLFF. The CDR3 DNA follows: TGTGCCAGTAGTAGGAAGGGAGGAAGGAATGAAAAACTGTTTTTT.

This clone occurred once. This chain links TRBV5-4 with TRBJ2-3; TRBD2 matches at 10 bases. V dropped 0 bases and J dropped 9; count of bases not matched to a gene: 4. The CDR3 runs to 14 residues. Looked up from germline, CDR1 is SGHNT and CDR2 is YYREEE (reference sequence). CDR3: CASSLELAGETQYF. The CDR3 DNA reads as TGTGCCAGCAGCTTGGAGCTAGCGGGAGAGACGCAGTATTTT. The variable domain in full, with the rest retrieved from reference TRBV5-4 and TRBJ2-3, is ETGVTQSPTHLIKTRGQQVTLRCSSQSGHNTVSWYQQALGQGPQFIFQYYREEENGRGNFPPRFSGLQFPNYSSELNVNALELDDSALYLCASSLELAGETQYFGPGTRLTVL.